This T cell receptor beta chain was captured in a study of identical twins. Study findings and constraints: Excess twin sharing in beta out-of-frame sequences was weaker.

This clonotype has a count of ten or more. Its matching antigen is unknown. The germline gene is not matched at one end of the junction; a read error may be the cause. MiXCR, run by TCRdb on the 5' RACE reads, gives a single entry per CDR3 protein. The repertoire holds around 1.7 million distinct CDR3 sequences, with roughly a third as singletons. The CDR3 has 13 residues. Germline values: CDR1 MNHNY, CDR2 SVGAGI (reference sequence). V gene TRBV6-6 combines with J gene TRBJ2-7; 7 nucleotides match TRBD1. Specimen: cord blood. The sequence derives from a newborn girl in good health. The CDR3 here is CASSYGTDYEQYF. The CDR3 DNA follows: TGCGCCAGCAGCTACGGGACAGACTACGAGCAGTACTTC.